This entry features one TCR beta chain sequence. Its antigen is as yet unknown. This record belongs to a study of OX40 agonist ivuxolimab in advanced cancers. Study summary: Ivuxolimab was delivered to patients intravenously every 2 weeks at doses spanning 0.01 to 10 mg/kg. Eligibility rules accepted prior anti-PD-1, anti-PD-L1 or anti-CTLA-4 therapy, and over 35% had some. General study points: Fewer expanded clones were found on average in CD4+ than in CD8+ T cells.

This CDR3 contains 13 residues. Germline values: CDR1 ENHRY, CDR2 SYGVKD. Deletions cut 7 bases from V and 4 bases from J, with 13 bases between. The repertoire was sequenced with immunoSEQ multiplex PCR; TCRdb's copy has only in-frame clones and lacks some. The table includes around 70,000 clones, approximately 83% detected once. Autoimmune disease history or systemic immunosuppression barred patients. Sequencing was performed on CD4+ or CD8+ T cells sorted from blood, taken in a trial of the OX40 agonist ivuxolimab. The chain employs TRBV10-3 and TRBJ1-2; TRBD1 is a possible D gene (5 bases). The sequence derives from an adult with an advanced solid tumor such as melanoma, head and neck, liver or kidney cancer. The CDR3 region has the DNA TGTGCCATCAACCCCCAGGGCTCCTATGGCTACACCTTC. Protein: CAINPQGSYGYTF.